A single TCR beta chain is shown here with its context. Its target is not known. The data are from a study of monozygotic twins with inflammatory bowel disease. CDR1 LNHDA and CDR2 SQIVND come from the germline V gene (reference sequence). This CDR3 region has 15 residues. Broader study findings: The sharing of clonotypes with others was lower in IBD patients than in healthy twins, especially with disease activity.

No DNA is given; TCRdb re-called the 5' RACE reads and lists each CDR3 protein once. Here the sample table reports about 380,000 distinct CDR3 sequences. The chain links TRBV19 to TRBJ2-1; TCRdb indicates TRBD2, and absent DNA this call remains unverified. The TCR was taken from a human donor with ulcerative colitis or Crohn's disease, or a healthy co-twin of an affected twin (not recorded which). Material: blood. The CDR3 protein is CASSIEQGGYSEQFF.